A single T cell receptor beta chain is shown here with its context. This record belongs to a study of blood T cell repertoires in COVID-19. Here immunoSEQ multiplex PCR was the method, and the copy in TCRdb shows in-frame clones only, minus some. The table lists around 420,000 clones, approximately 88% of them singletons. Trimming removed 2 bases from V and 4 bases from J, with 19 bases in between. This CDR3 is 17 amino acids long. Germline V gives CDR1 SGHTS, CDR2 YDEGEE. The sequenced sample was PBMCs or T cells enriched from blood (not recorded which). V and J are TRBV5-8 and TRBJ1-5; perhaps TRBD1 as D (6 bases). The receptor was isolated from a woman in her thirties or forties with acute COVID-19. The CDR3, as DNA: TGTGCCAGCAGCTTTGGCAGGGGCGGTCGAATGAATCAGCCCCAGCATTTT. As protein: CASSFGRGGRMNQPQHF.